This T cell receptor beta chain was sequenced in a study of T-cell memory formation after mild COVID-19. CDR1 is MNHEY and CDR2 is SVGAGI in the germline V gene. V lost 6 bases, J lost 4 bases, and 13 bases lay in between. There are 13 residues in the CDR3. Comments on this clonotype: Its target is unknown.

Study-wide findings and caveats: CD4+ contracting clones were mainly CM and EM; CD8+ ones, EMRA. Nothing showed for sure that second-wave clones peaking on day 37 were SARS-CoV-2 specific.

TCRalpha and TCRbeta libraries used 5'RACE with constant-segment primers and UMIs. TCRdb reanalysed the 5' RACE reads using MiXCR and keeps one entry per CDR3 protein. The sample records some 600,000 distinct CDR3 sequences, 15% to 20% being singletons. This receptor was taken from an adult woman who had mild COVID-19 (a few samples of this study predate the infection). Cell type and time point are not known. The chain is built from TRBV6-5 and TRBJ2-7; D possibly uses TRBD1 or TRBD2 (5 bases each). Sequencing used PBMCs or a T cell subset sorted from them (not recorded which). CDR3: CASSWGMSYEQYF. In nucleotides, the CDR3 is TGTGCCAGCAGCTGGGGGATGTCGTACGAGCAGTACTTC.